Here is one TCR beta chain with its context. This sample is drawn from a study of cytomegalovirus exposure and HLA in healthy donors. It was with 60 Vbeta and 13 Jbeta primers that the PCR ran. Using immunoSEQ multiplex PCR, the repertoire was profiled, and TCRdb retains in-frame clones only, with some absent. This table has about 110,000 clones, 60% to 75% appearing once. The V gene end was trimmed by 5 bases and the J gene end by 8 bases; junction bases not matched to a gene: 6. The CDR3 runs 13 residues. CDR1 is MNHNS and CDR2 is SASEGT in the germline V gene. This chain uses TRBV6-1 with TRBJ2-4; TRBD2 agrees at 7 bases. This TCR derives from a man aged 40-50 years in good health and CMV-seropositive. The specimen was PBMCs. The CDR3 sequence is CASSREGPDIQYF. The DNA for the CDR3 is TGTGCCAGCAGTAGGGAGGGCCCCGACATTCAGTACTTC.